These 27 T cell receptor beta chains came from one sample sequenced in a study of blood T cell repertoires in COVID-19. Repertoires were generated with immunoSEQ multiplex PCR, while TCRdb's copy carries only in-frame clones and drops some. The sample consists of over 200,000 clones, about 80% of them appearing once. The sequencing input was peripheral blood. These TCRs come from a woman of 80 years or more with acute or convalescent COVID-19.

The chain is built from TRBV6-5 and TRBJ1-2; 7 bases agree with TRBD1. The V gene end was trimmed by 6 bases and the J gene end by 6 bases; junction bases not matched to a gene: 7. The germline gives CDR1 MNHEY, CDR2 SVGAGI. This CDR3 has 13 amino acids. CDR3 nucleotide sequence: TGTGCCAGCAGCTTAGACAGGGTCCATGGCTACACCTTC. The encoded protein is CASSLDRVHGYTF.

CDR3 in amino acids: CASKEVGEQYF. The CDR3 DNA follows: TGTGCCAGCAAGGAGGTAGGGGAGCAGTACTTC. The genes are TRBV25-1 and TRBJ2-7; possibly TRBD2 for D (5 bases). Trimming took off 7 bases at V and 7 bases at J, with 11 bases between the two ends. The CDR3 has 11 amino acids. Germline V gene data show CDR1 as MGHDK and CDR2 as SYGVNS.

The chain has TRBV6-5 and TRBJ1-2; D is uncertain. V was clipped by 6 bases and J by 2 bases, with 13 bases between them. CDR3 length equals 14 residues. Looked up from germline, CDR1 is MNHEY and CDR2 is SVGAGI. This CDR3 reads CASRETRRNYGYTF. Here the CDR3 DNA reads TGTGCCAGCAGGGAGACCAGACGAAACTATGGCTACACCTTC.

This clone came up many times. The V and J genes are TRBV5-6 and TRBJ2-4, with D perhaps matching TRBD1 (5 bases). Germline V gene data show CDR1 as SGHDT and CDR2 as YYEEEE. CDR3 length equals 14 residues. The V gene lost 5 bases and the J gene lost 0 bases, with 9 bases spanning the gap. CDR3 amino acids: CASSDRLAKNIQYF. DNA for the CDR3: TGTGCCAGCAGTGACAGATTAGCCAAAAACATTCAGTACTTC.

The gene calls are TRBV5-4 and TRBJ2-2; TRBD1 matches 11 bases. This CDR3 has 16 amino acids. V was clipped by 4 bases and J by 5 bases; unmatched bases: 7. Per the germline V gene, CDR1 is SGHNT and CDR2 is YYREEE (reference sequence). CDR3 sequence: CASSDMGQGGTGELFF. For the CDR3, the DNA is TGTGCCAGCAGCGACATGGGACAGGGGGGGACCGGGGAGCTGTTTTTT.

This chain links TRBV25-1 with TRBJ2-7; 10 bases are shared with TRBD1. Germline assignment: CDR1 MGHDK and CDR2 SYGVNS. The V and J ends lost 8 bases and 1 base, in that order; junction bases with no gene match: 11. This CDR3 has 16 amino acids. CDR3 sequence (DNA): TGTGCCAGCCCTCGGACAGGGGGTCACGTATCCTACGAGCAGTACTTC. This gives the protein CASPRTGGHVSYEQYF.

J is TRBJ1-1 and V is TRBV7-2; 7 nucleotides align to TRBD1. Per germline, CDR1 SGHTA and CDR2 FQGNSA. The CDR3 is 14 residues long. V lost 1 base and J lost 9; bases outside the gene matches: 8. This chain's CDR3 is CASSLEGATGKAFF. The CDR3 coding sequence is TGTGCCAGCAGCTTAGAGGGGGCGACAGGGAAAGCTTTCTTT.

V is TRBV19 and J is TRBJ2-7, with TRBD2 matching over 10 bases. Trimming removed 2 bases from V and 3 bases from J; junction bases left unmatched: 10. This CDR3 has 17 amino acids. Germline V gene lookup returns CDR1 LNHDA and CDR2 SQIVND (reference sequence). The DNA of the CDR3 is TGTGCCAGTAGTATACATCTAGCGGGAGATTCCAGCTACGAGCAGTACTTC. Its translation: CASSIHLAGDSSYEQYF.

V gene TRBV29-1 combines with J gene TRBJ1-4, with 11 nucleotides matching TRBD1. Trimming cost V 7 bases and J 8 bases; bases outside gene matches: 6. The CDR3 has 13 amino acids. Germline CDR1 and CDR2: SQVTM and ANQGSEA. CDR3 amino acids: CSAWDRGGEKLFF. The CDR3 DNA reads as TGCAGCGCCTGGGACAGGGGGGGCGAAAAACTGTTTTTT.

The chain carries TRBV9 and TRBJ2-6; 8 bases map to TRBD2. Germline V gene sequence: CDR1 SGDLS, CDR2 YYNGEE. V gave up 0 bases and J gave up 3 bases; unmatched junction bases: 8. There are 18 residues in the CDR3. This chain's CDR3 is CASSVASGGALGANVLTF. The CDR3 DNA reads TGTGCCAGCAGCGTAGCTTCGGGGGGGGCGCTTGGGGCCAACGTCCTGACTTTC.

V is TRBV4-1 and J is TRBJ1-2; D remains unclear. Per germline, CDR1 MGHRA and CDR2 YSYEKL. Trimming took off 4 bases at V and 3 bases at J, with 9 bases between the two ends. The CDR3 is 13 residues long. This CDR3 reads CASSRLGDYGYTF. The CDR3 DNA reads as TGCGCCAGCAGCCGCCTAGGTGACTATGGCTACACCTTC.

The chain recombines TRBV27 with TRBJ1-4; D gene uncertain. The V end lost 3 bases, the J end lost 7 bases, and 9 bases lay between the germline ends. In germline, CDR1 is MNHEY, CDR2 SMNVEV (reference sequence). There are 13 residues in the CDR3. This CDR3 reads CASSFGSIEKLFF. In DNA, the CDR3 is TGTGCCAGCAGTTTCGGTTCGATTGAAAAACTGTTTTTT.

This clone was counted only a few times. The chain recombines TRBV25-1 with TRBJ2-5; 9 nucleotides line up with TRBD2. The CDR3 spans 15 residues. Germline values: CDR1 MGHDK, CDR2 SYGVNS. Germline trimming cut 3 bases from V and 1 base from J; bases unmatched to any gene: 3. Here the CDR3 reads CASSEASGIQETQYF. As DNA, the CDR3 is TGTGCCAGCAGTGAGGCTAGCGGGATCCAAGAGACCCAGTACTTC.

The V gene is TRBV5-4, the J gene TRBJ2-3, with 14 nucleotides matching TRBD2. The CDR3 runs 15 residues. Germline CDR1 is SGHNT and CDR2 is YYREEE (reference sequence). V was clipped by 3 bases and J by 7 bases; unmatched bases: 4. Here the CDR3 reads CASSSTSGGAYTQYF. The CDR3 DNA follows: TGTGCCAGCAGCTCGACTAGCGGGGGGGCGTATACGCAGTATTTT.

The chain employs TRBV27 and TRBJ2-1, with 8 bases matching TRBD2. V was clipped by 5 bases and J by 6 bases; unmatched bases: 9. Germline CDR1 is MNHEY and CDR2 is SMNVEV (reference sequence). The CDR3 is 15 residues long. The CDR3 DNA follows: TGTGCCAGCAGTCTCAGCGGGAGCGGGTCCAATGAGCAGTTCTTC. Translated: CASSLSGSGSNEQFF.

The chain employs TRBV5-1 and TRBJ2-3, with 10 bases matching TRBD2. CDR1 is SGHRS and CDR2 is YFSETQ in the germline V gene. The CDR3 contains 15 residues. Trimming at V came to 4 bases and at J to 1 base, leaving 3 bases not matched to a gene. The CDR3 DNA reads TGCGCCAGCAGCCTGACTAGCGGGCGCACAGATACGCAGTATTTT. This encodes CASSLTSGRTDTQYF.

This clone turned up a few times. The rearrangement uses TRBV30 and TRBJ2-7, with D uncertain. Trimming removed 4 bases at V and 1 base at J, with 11 bases between. This CDR3 comprises 13 residues. Germline CDR1 reads GTSNPN; CDR2 reads SVGIG (reference sequence). CDR3 nucleotide sequence: TGTGCCTGGAATCTCCAGTCTTCCTACGAGCAGTACTTC. Translated: CAWNLQSSYEQYF.

This clone was observed a few times. The chain carries TRBV19 and TRBJ1-5; 10 nucleotides agree with TRBD1. Germline trimming cut 6 bases from V and 5 bases from J; bases unmatched to any gene: 4. Germline loops: CDR1 LNHDA, CDR2 SQIVND (reference sequence). CDR3 length: 14 residues. In DNA, the CDR3 is TGTGCCAGTAGAGGGGGGACAGGGGATCAGCCCCAGCATTTT. Protein: CASRGGTGDQPQHF.

This clone showed up just once. This chain connects TRBV5-1 to TRBJ2-3, with D perhaps TRBD1 (5 bases). This CDR3 region has 14 residues. Per germline, CDR1 SGHRS and CDR2 YFSETQ. Trimming removed 0 bases from V and 4 bases from J, with 9 bases in between. CDR3 nucleotides: TGCGCCAGCAGCTTGGTTCAGGGTGCAGATACGCAGTATTTT. It translates to CASSLVQGADTQYF.

This chain links TRBV15 with TRBJ2-1; D perhaps matches TRBD1 (5 bases). The CDR3 is 15 amino acids. Per germline, CDR1 LNHNV and CDR2 YYDKDF (reference sequence). Trimming removed 1 base from V and 8 bases from J, with 15 bases in between. This chain's CDR3 is CATSRVGAPRYEQFF. The CDR3 DNA sequence: TGTGCCACCAGCAGAGTAGGGGCCCCCAGGTATGAGCAGTTCTTC.

This chain links TRBV2 with TRBJ1-1; D not resolved. The germline CDR1 and CDR2 sequences are SNHLY and FYNNEI. The V end lost 7 bases, the J end lost 7 bases, and 16 bases lay between the germline ends. This CDR3 is built from 13 residues. In DNA form, the CDR3 reads TGTGCCAGCACGAGGGAAACCAGAATTGAAGCTTTCTTT. Translation gives CASTRETRIEAFF.

This clone was found a few times. The chain uses TRBV3-1 (or the pseudogene TRBV3-2) and TRBJ1-1, with a weak D call TRBD1 (5 bases). The CDR3 runs to 12 residues. V was pared by 4 bases and J by 8 bases, with 11 bases between. From germline, CDR1 is LGHDT and CDR2 YNNKEL (reference sequence). The CDR3 loop reads CASSPRTPEAFF. The CDR3, as DNA: TGTGCCAGCAGCCCTAGGACACCCGAAGCTTTCTTT.

V gene TRBV7-9 combines with J gene TRBJ2-3; unclear D gene. Germline CDR1 SEHNR, CDR2 FQNEAQ (reference sequence). CDR3 size: 12 residues. Trimming cost V 5 bases and J 9 bases, with 12 bases left between them. CDR3 DNA: TGTGCCAGCAGCCGCCTAGTAGAAACGCAGTATTTT. Protein sequence: CASSRLVETQYF.

The chain employs TRBV5-1 and TRBJ1-2, with 7 bases aligning to TRBD1. Germline trimming cut 1 base from V and 8 bases from J; bases unmatched to any gene: 8. The CDR3 is 14 residues long. Germline values: CDR1 SGHRS, CDR2 YFSETQ. CDR3 region: CASSLSDRVKGYTF. Written as DNA, the CDR3 is TGCGCCAGCAGCTTGTCCGACAGGGTAAAAGGCTACACCTTC.

V and J are TRBV30 and TRBJ1-6; D unclear. Germline V gene data show CDR1 as GTSNPN and CDR2 as SVGIG (reference sequence). The V end lost 3 bases, the J end lost 9 bases, and 15 bases lay between the germline ends. The CDR3 covers 14 residues. Here the CDR3 reads CAWSMDPGSSPLHF. In nucleotides, the CDR3 is TGTGCCTGGAGCATGGACCCCGGGAGTTCACCCCTCCACTTT.

V usage is TRBV7-9 and J usage is TRBJ1-2, with 7 bases fitting TRBD1. This CDR3 is built from 16 residues. V shed 0 bases, J shed 4 bases, and the junction held 8 bases outside the gene matches. In germline, CDR1 is SEHNR, CDR2 FQNEAQ (reference sequence). The CDR3 sequence: CASSLAELGQAYGYTF. The DNA for the CDR3 is TGTGCCAGCAGCTTAGCGGAGCTCGGACAGGCCTATGGCTACACCTTC.

The V gene is TRBV3-1 (or the pseudogene TRBV3-2), the J gene TRBJ2-2; D gene uncertain. This CDR3 has 13 amino acids. CDR1 and CDR2 from the germline V gene are LGHDT and YNNKEL (reference sequence). The V and J ends lost 0 bases and 5 bases respectively, with 4 bases between them. CDR3 loop: CASSQERTGELFF. The CDR3 DNA sequence: TGTGCCAGCAGCCAAGAACGGACCGGGGAGCTGTTTTTT.